Detailed here is one T cell receptor (beta chain). Its antigen has not been determined. Nothing much larger sits one base from this clone, and base qualities are not available. This sample is part of a study of blood T cell repertoires in COVID-19 (dated by TCRdb to 2020 to 2021). Broadly, across the study: Samples from collaborators originated in the United States, Italy and Spain and spanned both the acute and convalescent phases of COVID-19. Samples were obtained from the ongoing ImmuneRACE study (first 160 participants) and from 1,200 or so subjects provided by 6 global collaborators. The repertoires were made available in a free public database intended to serve as a resource for research on the immune response to SARS-CoV-2. Sample metadata almost always included a de-identified subject ID, COVID-19 status, age in years and sex. Deeply sampled blood TCRbeta repertoires from subjects exposed to, actively infected with, or recovered from COVID-19 were included in the dataset. The material from the prospective study consisted of cDNA or gDNA derived from T cells, B-cell-depleted T cells, or PBMCs. Where HLA class I and class II types were available, the types were taken from metadata supplied by the sample provider, not from assay-based typing. General findings and caveats noted by the study authors: How much clinical and demographic metadata was included differed by source and by participant, and the metadata was provided uncurated.

TCRbeta CDR3 regions were amplified from genomic DNA using the immunoSEQ Assay, a bias-controlled multiplex PCR. The paper's processing steps were these. Within the assay, amplification of reference gene primers was used to estimate how many nucleated cells each sample contained. Sequence reads were collapsed and filtered to measure the absolute abundance of every unique TCRbeta CDR3 rearrangement. For each sample, productive Simpson clonality was calculated as the square root of Simpson's diversity index over productive rearrangements. In TCRdb, the immuneACCESS table is reduced to in-frame sequences with V and J assigned. These tables do not hold every clone; where another copy was compared, an unresolved V gene accounts for under half, and the others remain unexplained. Clone size and V and J calls were adopted from that table, with D and trimming inferred from the DNA. This sample has approximately 260,000 clones in its table, and 65% to 90% of those were observed once. The leading ten clones occupy 4.5% to 6% of the sample.

The V and J ends are trimmed by 2 bases and 4 bases, leaving 17 bases between them. Inclusive of the bounding cysteine and phenylalanine, the CDR3 is 16 residues long. Only the CDR3 DNA is retained, 48 bases long and in frame from the first base. Reading the germline V gene (reference sequence) gives CDR1 SGHNT and CDR2 YYREEE. Each collaborating institution followed its own protocols to collect whole blood in K2EDTA tubes. Collaborator samples were shipped for TCRbeta analysis as frozen whole blood, isolated PBMCs, or DNA extracted from either sample type. This receptor was obtained from a woman aged 80 or over with active or convalescent COVID-19. The sequence joins TRBV5-4 to TRBJ2-3; TRBD2 is possibly the D segment (6 matching bases). Source material: peripheral blood. The sequenced DNA is TGTGCCAGCAGCTTTCAACGGGAGTCATTTGCAGATACGCAGTATTTT. It codes for CASSFQRESFADTQYF.